The entry that follows covers one TCR beta chain sequence. TCRdb's table, derived via immunoSEQ multiplex PCR, lists solely in-frame clones and lacks some. The sample comprises 59,000 or so clones, approximately 92% of which are singletons, and roughly 15% rests with the top ten. The source of the sample is a study of cytomegalovirus exposure and HLA in healthy donors. This clonotype was sampled from a woman aged 18-29 years in good health and CMV-seronegative. The sequencing input was PBMCs.

The CDR3 spells CASSQAGVEETQYF. The CDR3 DNA sequence: TGCGCCAGCAGCCAAGCGGGAGTGGAGGAGACCCAGTACTTC. The genes are TRBV4-1 and TRBJ2-5, with a possible D match to TRBD2 (6 bases). V lost 1 base and J lost 5, with 11 bases in between. Germline V gene data show CDR1 as MGHRA and CDR2 as YSYEKL. The CDR3 loop spans 14 amino acids.